One and the same sample provided the 18 T cell receptor beta chains below, sequenced in a study of beta chain features in type 1 diabetes (dated by TCRdb to the late 2010s). Libraries were built with the immunoSEQ multiplex PCR assay. The High Capacity cDNA Reverse Transcription Kit was used to reverse transcribe all of the isolated RNA, meaning that expressed TCRB transcripts were what got sequenced. In its TCRdb copy, this immuneACCESS table keeps in-frame sequences only and misses some clones. Where compared with another copy, unresolved V genes explain less than half of these, and the others have no known cause. The sample table holds 860,000 or so clones, of which roughly 17% were seen once. Of the sample, 0.02% to 0.025% falls within the top ten clones. Sequenced material: naive CD4+ T cells from blood. Sample cell subset or site, as interpreted from the label and publication: true naive CD4+ T cells. The origin of the receptors is a woman younger than 35 in good health.

This clone has more than one count but fewer than ten. V gene TRBV6-5 combines with J gene TRBJ2-3, with TRBD1 as a possible D gene (6 bases). CDR1 and CDR2 from the germline V gene are MNHEY and SVGAGI. V was trimmed by 1 base and J by 0 bases, leaving 8 bases between them. The CDR3 sequence is 15 residues long. In DNA form, the CDR3 reads TGTGCCAGCAGTTACTGGGGGCCTAGCACAGATACGCAGTATTTT. Amino acid sequence: CASSYWGPSTDTQYF.

There are a few counts of this clone. The chain employs TRBV10-3 and TRBJ2-5; 8 bases are a match to TRBD2. CDR3 length: 15 amino acids. CDR1 ENHRY and CDR2 SYGVKD come from the germline V gene. The trim removed 6 bases at V and 2 bases at J, leaving 8 bases unmatched. The DNA of the CDR3 is TGTGCCATCAGGCCGGGTCGGGAGGGTCAAGAGACCCAGTACTTC. It translates to CAIRPGREGQETQYF.

The V and J genes are TRBV29-1 and TRBJ1-5; the D gene is possibly TRBD1 (5 bases). Germline V gives CDR1 SQVTM, CDR2 ANQGSEA. There are 13 residues in the CDR3. V lost 6 bases, J lost 9 bases, and 18 bases lay in between. The CDR3 nucleotides are TGCAGCGTCACCGCAGGGACCAATACGCCCCAGCATTTT. It encodes CSVTAGTNTPQHF.

The chain couples TRBV7-3 to TRBJ2-7; TRBD1 aligns across 7 bases. The germline CDR1 and CDR2 sequences are SGHTA and FQGTGA. The CDR3 loop spans 16 amino acids. J lost 5 bases, V lost 5 bases, and 15 bases had no gene match. In DNA form, the CDR3 reads TGTGCCAGCAGCCCCCCGGGCCGTACAGGGGTTCACGAGCAGTACTTC. Translation: CASSPPGRTGVHEQYF.

The gene calls are TRBV11-3 and TRBJ2-3; tentatively, D is TRBD1 (6 bases). CDR3 length: 15 residues. Trimming removed 0 bases at V and 2 bases at J, with 9 bases between. Germline CDR1 reads SGHNT; CDR2 reads YENEEA. CDR3 region: CASSLDRGPTDTQYF. CDR3 DNA: TGTGCCAGCAGCTTAGACAGGGGTCCCACAGATACGCAGTATTTT.

This clone was recorded a few times. The rearrangement uses TRBV10-3 and TRBJ2-7, with 8 bases lining up with TRBD2. The trim removed 10 bases at V and 0 bases at J, leaving 8 bases unmatched. From germline, CDR1 is ENHRY and CDR2 SYGVKD. The length of the CDR3 is 14 residues. The CDR3 protein is CANREGPYSYEQYF. The CDR3 nucleotides are TGTGCCAATCGGGAGGGTCCTTACTCCTACGAGCAGTACTTC.

J is TRBJ2-1 and V is TRBV19, with 7 bases lining up with TRBD2. The CDR3 length is 17 residues. Germline V CDR1 and CDR2: LNHDA, SQIVND (reference sequence). V was clipped by 5 bases and J by 2 bases; unmatched bases: 12. CDR3 in amino acids: CASSLPPSGRAYNEQFF. As DNA, the CDR3 is TGTGCCAGTAGTTTACCTCCGTCTGGGAGGGCCTACAATGAGCAGTTCTTC.

V gene TRBV9 combines with J gene TRBJ2-1; 8 positions match TRBD1. Germline values: CDR1 SGDLS, CDR2 YYNGEE. The CDR3 is made up of 15 amino acids. The junction had 7 bases not matched to a gene; V was cut back by 4 bases and J by 4 bases. The CDR3 bases are TGTGCCAGCAGCACAGACAGGGGCCAGTACAATGAGCAGTTCTTC. This translates into CASSTDRGQYNEQFF.

This clone was seen more than once but under ten times. J is TRBJ2-1 and V is TRBV29-1; TRBD2 agrees at 11 bases. Germline V CDR1 and CDR2: SQVTM, ANQGSEA. This CDR3 region has 14 residues. V lost 6 bases, J lost 5 bases, and 6 bases stayed unmatched. CDR3 sequence (DNA): TGCAGCGTGGGGGGACTAGCGGCACACAATGAGCAGTTCTTC. Protein sequence: CSVGGLAAHNEQFF.

The chain employs TRBV25-1 and TRBJ2-1, with 7 bases that match TRBD1. Germline loops: CDR1 MGHDK, CDR2 SYGVNS. V gave up 4 bases and J gave up 4 bases; unmatched junction bases: 10. This CDR3 is built from 16 residues. CDR3 DNA sequence: TGTGCCAGCAGTGTCCAAAAGGGACAGAGTTACAATGAGCAGTTCTTC. Translation: CASSVQKGQSYNEQFF.

This clone has a handful of counts. CDR3 region: CASRLGTSGSNEQFF. CDR3 DNA: TGTGCCAGCCGACTGGGGACTAGCGGGAGTAATGAGCAGTTCTTC. The chain couples TRBV27 to TRBJ2-1; 14 positions agree with TRBD2. Germline V gives CDR1 MNHEY, CDR2 SMNVEV (reference sequence). The CDR3 is 15 residues long. The J segment lost 7 bases and the V segment lost 8 bases, leaving 7 bases of the junction unmatched.

The V and J genes are TRBV27 and TRBJ2-6, with D perhaps being TRBD1 or TRBD2 (5 bases each). V was trimmed by 3 bases and J by 1 base, leaving 22 bases between them. Germline V gene data show CDR1 as MNHEY and CDR2 as SMNVEV (reference sequence). This CDR3 contains 20 residues. The DNA of the CDR3 is TGTGCCAGCAGTTTCAAACATAGACAGAGCGGATCGTCTGGGGCCAACGTCCTGACTTTC. Protein sequence: CASSFKHRQSGSSGANVLTF.

The chain has TRBV6-5 and TRBJ2-1, with TRBD2 matching 13 bases. Trimming at V came to 2 bases and at J to 14 bases, leaving 6 bases not matched to a gene. Germline V gives CDR1 MNHEY, CDR2 SVGAGI. This CDR3 is built from 14 residues. CDR3 loop: CASSYLLAGGPEFF. The CDR3 DNA reads as TGTGCCAGCAGTTACCTACTAGCGGGAGGGCCCGAGTTCTTC.

This clone was picked up a small number of times. V gene TRBV23-1 combines with J gene TRBJ2-5, with 13 bases that match TRBD2. TRBV23-1 is an open reading frame, and its role is uncertain. CDR3 length equals 16 residues. V dropped 3 bases and J dropped 9; count of bases not matched to a gene: 10. The CDR3 DNA reads TGCGCCAGCAGTCATCTGCGACTAGCGGGGGGATTGTCCCAGTACTTC. Encoded protein: CASSHLRLAGGLSQYF.

This clone occurred a few times. V gene TRBV18 combines with J gene TRBJ2-7; perhaps TRBD1 as D (5 bases). The V end was cut by 0 bases, the J end by 3 bases, with 9 bases between. The CDR3 consists of 14 residues. From germline, CDR1 is KGHSH and CDR2 LQKENI. CDR3 DNA sequence: TGTGCCAGCTCACCACCGAACGGACACTACGAGCAGTACTTC. Its translation is CASSPPNGHYEQYF.

The chain joins TRBV7-9 to TRBJ2-1; D gene uncertain. The CDR3 has 14 amino acids. The V and J ends lost 3 bases and 3 bases respectively, with 9 bases between them. Germline V gene data show CDR1 as SEHNR and CDR2 as FQNEAQ (reference sequence). The CDR3 DNA sequence: TGTGCCAGCAGCTTGACGGTGGGCTACAATGAGCAGTTCTTC. This codes for CASSLTVGYNEQFF.

The chain joins TRBV19 to TRBJ2-3; D possibly matches TRBD1 or TRBD2 (6 bases each). The CDR3 totals 14 residues. Germline assignment: CDR1 LNHDA and CDR2 SQIVND (reference sequence). With 6 bases removed from V and 3 bases from J, the gap between germline ends came to 13 bases. The CDR3 region has the DNA TGTGCCAGTAGATTTCAGGGGAGGACAGATACGCAGTATTTT. This translates into CASRFQGRTDTQYF.

V is TRBV4-1 and J is TRBJ2-1; D uncertain. The CDR3 runs to 16 residues. V shed 1 base and J shed 2 bases, with 12 bases lying between them. Germline V lookup: CDR1 MGHRA, CDR2 YSYEKL. This CDR3 is CASSQAGPNTYNEQFF. CDR3 sequence (DNA): TGCGCCAGCAGCCAAGCTGGACCGAACACCTACAATGAGCAGTTCTTC.